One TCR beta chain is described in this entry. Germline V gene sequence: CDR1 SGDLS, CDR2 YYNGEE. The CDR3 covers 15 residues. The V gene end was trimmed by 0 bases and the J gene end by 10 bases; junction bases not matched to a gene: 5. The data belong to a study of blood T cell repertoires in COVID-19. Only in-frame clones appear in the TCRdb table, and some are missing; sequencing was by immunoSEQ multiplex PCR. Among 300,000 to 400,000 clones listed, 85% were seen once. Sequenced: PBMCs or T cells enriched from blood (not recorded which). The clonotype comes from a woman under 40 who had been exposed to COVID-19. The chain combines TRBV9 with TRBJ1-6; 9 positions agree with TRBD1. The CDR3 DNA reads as TGTGCCAGCAGCGTAGCGGGACAGGGACGGTCACCCCTCCACTTT. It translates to CASSVAGQGRSPLHF.